Shown below are 22 T cell receptor beta chains from a single sample sequenced in a study of T cells after yellow fever vaccination. TCRdb recomputed calls from the 5' RACE reads with MiXCR, one row per CDR3 protein. The data show a few hundred thousand distinct CDR3 sequences, 13% seen once. The sample in question was CD4+ T cells sorted from PBMCs, obtained 45 days after the yellow fever booster vaccination. These receptors all stem from a man aged 30 to 45 who received the YFV17D yellow fever vaccine.

The chain employs TRBV20-1 and TRBJ2-5; 9 nucleotides match TRBD2. Trimming cost V 3 bases and J 4 bases; bases outside gene matches: 12. Germline V lookup: CDR1 DFQATT, CDR2 SNEGSKA (reference sequence). This CDR3 has 16 amino acids. The DNA for the CDR3 is TGCAGTGCTAGGGGGGTAGCGGGAGTAACCACAGAGACCCAGTACTTC. Its protein is CSARGVAGVTTETQYF.

The chain joins TRBV4-2 to TRBJ1-6, with TRBD1 matching 7 bases. The CDR3 spans 15 residues. With 3 bases clipped from V and 6 bases from J, the junction kept 5 bases outside the gene matches. CDR1 is LGHNA, CDR2 YNFKEQ, per germline. Here the CDR3 DNA reads TGTGCCAGCAGCCAGTATGGACAGGTTAATTCACCCCTCCACTTT. Its translation: CASSQYGQVNSPLHF.

The CDR3 sequence: CASSSPGTRWLHTQYF. CDR3 in DNA: TGTGCCAGCAGCTCCCCCGGGACTAGGTGGTTACATACGCAGTATTTT. This chain links TRBV7-2 with TRBJ2-3; 8 bases line up with TRBD2. V shed 4 bases and J 7 bases; nucleotides not matched to a gene: 13. This CDR3 has 16 amino acids. Germline CDR1 is SGHTA and CDR2 is FQGNSA.

This clonotype occurred a few times. V usage is TRBV7-3 and J usage is TRBJ2-3, with TRBD2 identical over 8 bases. Germline CDR1 reads SGHTA; CDR2 reads FQGTGA. With 5 bases clipped from V and 14 bases from J, the junction kept 6 bases outside the gene matches. The CDR3 totals 11 residues. As DNA, the CDR3 is TGTGCCAGCAGCAGCGGGACTAGGGTGTATTTT. Translated, it gives CASSSGTRVYF.

This chain links TRBV15 with TRBJ2-7; no clear D gene. This CDR3 has 13 residues. V gave up 1 base and J gave up 5 bases, with 9 bases separating them. From germline, CDR1 is LNHNV and CDR2 YYDKDF (reference sequence). In DNA form, the CDR3 reads TGTGCCACCAGCAGAGTTTTCCCTCACGAGCAGTACTTC. Its translation: CATSRVFPHEQYF.

V is TRBV7-2 and J is TRBJ1-4; D is undetermined. CDR1 and CDR2 from the germline V gene are SGHTA and FQGNSA. The CDR3 totals 15 residues. The V end lost 1 base, the J end lost 5 bases, and 11 bases lay between the germline ends. CDR3: CASSLGEAVNEKLFF. CDR3 DNA: TGTGCCAGCAGCTTAGGGGAGGCAGTAAATGAAAAACTGTTTTTT. Variable domain in full (rest from reference TRBV7-2 and TRBJ1-4): GAGVSQSPSNKVTEKGKDVELRCDPISGHTALYWYRQSLGQGLEFLIYFQGNSAPDKSGLPSDRFSAERTGGSVSTLTIQRTQQEDSAVYLCASSLGEAVNEKLFFGSGTQLSVL.

With regard to this clonotype: A read error is possible here, since a much larger clone lies one base away. V and J are TRBV15 and TRBJ2-5; tentative D call: TRBD2 (6 bases). This CDR3 is built from 13 residues. The V gene's germline CDR1 is LNHNV and CDR2 YYDKDF (reference sequence). DNA for the CDR3: TGTGCCACCAGCAGGGACTATTCGGAGACCCAGAACTTC. Translating gives CATSRDYSETQNF. The full variable domain, in which reference TRBV15 and TRBJ2-5 provide the parts outside the CDR3, is DAMVIQNPRYQVTQFGKPVTLSCSQTLNHNVMYWYQQKSSQAPKLLFHYYDKDFNNEADTPDNFQSRRPNTSFCFLDIRSPGLGDTAMYLCATSRDYSETQNFGPGTRLLVL.

This chain uses TRBV7-2 with TRBJ2-5, with 7 bases that match TRBD1. Germline CDR1 reads SGHTA; CDR2 reads FQGNSA. The CDR3 is made up of 16 amino acids. V was pared by 5 bases and J by 5 bases, with 14 bases of the junction left unmatched. The CDR3 reads CASSQGGGVGVETQYF. Written as DNA, the CDR3 is TGTGCCAGCAGCCAAGGGGGCGGTGTAGGGGTGGAGACCCAGTACTTC.

This clonotype came up many times. The chain has TRBV29-1 and TRBJ2-3, with TRBD1 matching over 8 bases. Germline V lookup: CDR1 SQVTM, CDR2 ANQGSEA. This CDR3 region has 14 residues. V lost 3 bases to trimming and J lost 1 base; unmatched junction nucleotides: 3. The CDR3 reads CSVEGQARTDTQYF. DNA of the CDR3: TGCAGCGTTGAGGGACAGGCCCGCACAGATACGCAGTATTTT.

This clonotype was counted between two and nine times. The gene calls are TRBV19 and TRBJ1-5; TRBD1 aligns across 9 bases. Germline V gene data show CDR1 as LNHDA and CDR2 as SQIVND (reference sequence). The CDR3 runs 15 residues. Unmatched junction bases numbered 3, after V lost 5 bases and J lost 1 base. CDR3 in amino acids: CASSGTGGSNQPQHF. CDR3 DNA sequence: TGTGCCAGTAGTGGTACAGGGGGCAGCAATCAGCCCCAGCATTTT.

The CDR3 spells CASSPRADEQFF. CDR3 nucleotides: TGTGCCAGCAGCCCACGGGCCGATGAGCAGTTCTTC. J is TRBJ2-1 and V is TRBV5-5; D unclear. The CDR3 extends over 12 amino acids. V was shortened by 4 bases and J by 8 bases, with 10 bases between the two germline ends. Germline V CDR1 and CDR2: SGHKS, YYEKEE (reference sequence).

V and J are TRBV15 and TRBJ2-1, with 12 positions matching TRBD2. The CDR3 totals 16 residues. Germline trimming cut 3 bases from V and 7 bases from J; bases unmatched to any gene: 7. Germline CDR1 reads LNHNV; CDR2 reads YYDKDF (reference sequence). CDR3 sequence (DNA): TGTGCCACCAGCAGGGAGACTAGCGGGAGAGTAAATGAGCAGTTCTTC. Amino acid sequence: CATSRETSGRVNEQFF.

This clonotype was seen a handful of times. This chain links TRBV3-1 with TRBJ2-7; D perhaps matches TRBD2 (5 bases). This CDR3 spans 13 amino acids. The germline V and J ends were trimmed by 1 base and 6 bases, with 10 bases remaining between them. In germline, CDR1 is LGHDT, CDR2 YNNKEL (reference sequence). The chain's CDR3 is CASSQGPGGEQYF. The CDR3, as DNA: TGTGCCAGCAGCCAAGGACCAGGAGGCGAGCAGTACTTC.

The chain is built from TRBV7-2 and TRBJ1-1; D call uncertain. This CDR3 spans 13 amino acids. Trimming shortened V by 5 bases and J by 2 bases, and 9 bases separated the two germline ends. The germline V gene has CDR1 SGHTA and CDR2 FQGNSA. The CDR3 sequence is CASSRDTNTEAFF. DNA for the CDR3: TGTGCCAGCAGCCGAGATACAAACACTGAAGCTTTCTTT.

This clonotype turned up a few times. V usage is TRBV20-1 and J usage is TRBJ2-5, with D possibly being TRBD1 or TRBD2 (5 bases each). Trimming cost V 2 bases and J 4 bases, with 17 bases left between them. CDR3 length equals 15 residues. The V gene's germline CDR1 is DFQATT and CDR2 SNEGSKA (reference sequence). The CDR3 nucleotides read TGCAGTGCTAGACCTACCGGGACGGCTGGAGAGACCCAGTACTTC. As protein: CSARPTGTAGETQYF.

This chain links TRBV14 with TRBJ2-1; the D gene could be TRBD1 or TRBD2 (5 bases each). Germline-derived CDR1 and CDR2 are SGHDN and FVKESK. The V end lost 4 bases, the J end lost 6 bases, and 19 bases lay between the germline ends. CDR3 length equals 16 residues. Here the CDR3 reads CASSLPGRSWTNEQFF. In DNA, the CDR3 is TGTGCCAGCAGCCTTCCAGGGAGATCGTGGACCAATGAGCAGTTCTTC.

The chain joins TRBV5-1 to TRBJ2-5; perhaps TRBD1 as D (6 bases). CDR1 and CDR2 from the germline V gene are SGHRS and YFSETQ. V lost 4 bases and J 1 base, leaving 11 bases between the germline ends. The CDR3 consists of 14 residues. CDR3 loop: CASSPLGGQETQYF. CDR3 nucleotides: TGCGCCAGCAGCCCGTTAGGGGGCCAAGAGACCCAGTACTTC.

This clonotype was seen a few times. The chain carries TRBV2 and TRBJ2-3; the D gene is possibly TRBD2 (5 bases). In germline, CDR1 is SNHLY, CDR2 FYNNEI. The CDR3 totals 12 residues. Trimming took 6 bases from V and 5 from J, leaving 9 bases between them. CDR3 DNA sequence: TGTGCCAGCAGCAGGACTCAAGATACGCAGTATTTT. Amino acid sequence: CASSRTQDTQYF.

The chain couples TRBV7-2 to TRBJ2-1, with 8 bases aligning to TRBD2. The J segment lost 0 bases and the V segment lost 2 bases, leaving 6 bases of the junction unmatched. Germline CDR1 and CDR2: SGHTA and FQGNSA. The CDR3 sequence is 17 residues long. The CDR3 protein is CASSLSILAASYNEQFF. The CDR3 DNA follows: TGTGCCAGCAGCTTATCGATACTAGCGGCCTCCTACAATGAGCAGTTCTTC.

The table lists this clonotype with a few counts. CDR3 nucleotide sequence: TGTGCCAGCAGTGAACTAGCGGGGAACACCGGGGAGCTGTTTTTT. It encodes CASSELAGNTGELFF. The chain uses TRBV25-1 and TRBJ2-2, with 8 bases matching TRBD2. Trimming at V came to 2 bases and at J to 1 base, leaving 0 bases not matched to a gene. This CDR3 spans 15 amino acids. CDR1 and CDR2 from the germline V gene are MGHDK and SYGVNS.

This clonotype was counted between two and nine times. This chain uses TRBV20-1 with TRBJ2-5, with D tentatively TRBD1 (6 bases). In germline, CDR1 is DFQATT, CDR2 SNEGSKA (reference sequence). Trimming removed 6 bases at V and 5 bases at J, with 19 bases between. CDR3 size: 14 residues. The CDR3 bases are TGCAGTGCGATCACAGGGTTAAGAGGGGAGACCCAGTACTTC. Amino acid sequence: CSAITGLRGETQYF.

This clonotype was seen repeatedly, ten times or more. The chain combines TRBV18 with TRBJ1-5; perhaps TRBD1 as D (5 bases). The V gene lost 2 bases and the J gene lost 3 bases, with 8 bases spanning the gap. This CDR3 contains 14 residues. The V gene's germline CDR1 is KGHSH and CDR2 LQKENI. The CDR3 DNA reads as TGTGCCAGCTCACCAATGGGACCCAATCAGCCCCAGCATTTT. This encodes CASSPMGPNQPQHF.